The rows below give T cell receptor beta chains drawn from one sample of a study of blood T cell repertoires in COVID-19. TCRdb keeps only in-frame clones here, not all; method: immunoSEQ multiplex PCR. The repertoire holds just under 70,000 clones, with 86% as singletons. The source material was peripheral blood. The receptors derive from a man younger than 45 with acute or convalescent COVID-19. Both conserved end residues are part of each CDR3. Each record gives: J gene, D gene, V gene, clone size, CDR3 protein, CDR3 DNA. D genes are given only for firm matches. A row's size may be missing; if present it is once, few, many or a size class.

TRBJ2-1 - TRBV5-1 few CASSLFGSYNEQFF TGCGCCAGCAGCTTGTTCGGTTCCTACAATGAGCAGTTCTTC
TRBJ1-1 - TRBV27 - CASSLSPGNTEAFF TGTGCCAGCAGTTTATCACCGGGGAACACTGAAGCTTTCTTT
TRBJ1-6 - TRBV6-5 - CASRYGHANSPLHF TGTGCCAGCAGATACGGACACGCTAATTCACCCCTCCACTTT
TRBJ2-7 TRBD2 TRBV27 few CASSPLTSRGYEQYF TGTGCCAGCAGTCCCTTGACTAGCAGAGGCTACGAGCAGTACTTC
TRBJ2-2 - TRBV5-1 - CASCPTGNTGELFF TGCGCCAGCTGCCCAACAGGGAACACCGGGGAGCTGTTTTTT
TRBJ2-5 - TRBV4-1 - CASSQDSGSSETQYF TGCGCCAGCAGCCAAGACTCCGGGAGCTCGGAGACCCAGTACTTC
TRBJ1-4 TRBD1 TRBV2 few CASSEGDRVDEANEKLFF TGTGCCAGCAGTGAAGGAGACAGGGTAGACGAAGCTAATGAAAAACTGTTTTTT
TRBJ2-3 - TRBV5-1 - CASSLGGQTDTQYF TGCGCCAGCAGCTTGGGCGGCCAGACGGATACGCAGTATTTT
TRBJ1-1 TRBD1 TRBV28 - CASRIPRGLTEAFF TGTGCCAGCAGGATTCCGAGGGGGCTCACTGAAGCTTTCTTT
TRBJ2-2 - TRBV7-6 - CASSLDIGWGPNTGELFF TGTGCCAGCAGCTTAGATATAGGTTGGGGGCCGAACACCGGGGAGCTGTTTTTT
TRBJ1-4 - TRBV10-2 - CASSDVSGWDNEKLFF TGCGCCAGCAGTGATGTCTCAGGGTGGGATAATGAAAAACTGTTTTTT
TRBJ2-2 - TRBV7-3 - CASSSQTGELFF TGTGCCAGCAGCTCACAAACCGGGGAGCTGTTTTTT
TRBJ2-7 TRBD1 TRBV5-1 - CASRGGTGLWEQYF TGCGCCAGCAGGGGGGGGACAGGGCTTTGGGAGCAGTACTTC
TRBJ2-1 - TRBV7-9 few CASSLVTYNEQFF TGTGCCAGCAGCTTAGTCACTTACAATGAGCAGTTCTTC
TRBJ2-7 - TRBV7-2 - CASSFQQGGYEQYF TGTGCCAGCAGCTTTCAACAGGGTGGTTACGAGCAGTACTTC
TRBJ1-5 - TRBV4-1 - CASSQVATGNQPQHF TGCGCCAGCAGCCAAGTTGCCACAGGGAATCAGCCCCAGCATTTT
TRBJ2-1 TRBD2 TRBV29-1 - CSVLARGTSLYNEQFF TGCAGCGTTTTGGCACGCGGGACTAGTCTCTACAATGAGCAGTTCTTC
TRBJ2-3 - TRBV19 once CASRGTPTDTQYF TGTGCCAGTAGAGGGACTCCCACAGATACGCAGTATTTT
TRBJ1-5 - TRBV25-1 few CASSEGQGNQPQHF TGTGCCAGCAGTGAAGGGCAGGGCAATCAGCCCCAGCATTTT
TRBJ2-7 - TRBV11-3 - CASSLNSGYEQYF TGTGCCAGCAGCTTGAATAGCGGTTACGAGCAGTACTTC
TRBJ2-7 TRBD2 TRBV11-2 - CASSYGRDYEQYF TGTGCCAGCAGCTACGGGAGGGACTACGAGCAGTACTTC
TRBJ2-3 - TRBV2 - CASSEGQAGTQYF TGTGCCAGCAGTGAAGGGCAGGCAGGTACGCAGTATTTT
TRBJ2-7 - TRBV18 - CASSPPNLQAGEQYF TGTGCCAGCTCACCGCCGAATCTTCAGGCGGGGGAGCAGTACTTC
TRBJ2-1 - TRBV14 - CASSRSTVEQFF TGTGCCAGCAGCCGTAGCACCGTTGAGCAGTTCTTC
TRBJ2-3 TRBD2 TRBV28 - CASSLAGGAVDTQYF TGTGCCAGCAGTCTAGCGGGAGGTGCGGTAGATACGCAGTATTTT
TRBJ2-2 TRBD2 TRBV5-1 - CASSLALAGNTGELFF TGCGCCAGCAGCTTGGCCCTAGCGGGAAACACCGGGGAGCTGTTTTTT
TRBJ1-5 TRBD1 TRBV7-9 - CASSFDRGPNQPQHF TGTGCCAGCAGCTTTGACAGGGGGCCCAATCAGCCCCAGCATTTT
TRBJ2-7 TRBD1 TRBV3-1/TRBV3-2 - CATAGTGSYEQYF TGTGCCACTGCCGGGACAGGGTCCTACGAGCAGTACTTC
TRBJ1-1 - TRBV25-1 - CASRNRVTEAFF TGTGCCAGCAGGAACAGGGTCACTGAAGCTTTCTTT
TRBJ1-2 TRBD1 TRBV19 - CASSIGGTGWSGYTF TGTGCCAGTAGTATAGGGGGGACAGGATGGAGTGGCTACACCTTC
TRBJ2-7 TRBD2 TRBV28 - CASSSASGRASYEQYF TGTGCCAGCAGTTCAGCTAGCGGGAGGGCATCCTACGAGCAGTACTTC
TRBJ2-5 - TRBV3-1/TRBV3-2 - CASSQYSGLGETQYF TGTGCCAGCAGCCAATACAGCGGGCTAGGGGAGACCCAGTACTTC
TRBJ2-7 TRBD1 TRBV6-1 - CASSEPGQGRWEQYF TGTGCCAGCAGTGAACCGGGACAGGGGAGATGGGAGCAGTACTTC
TRBJ1-2 TRBD1 TRBV6-5 - CASSYRTGKDGYTF TGTGCCAGCAGTTACAGGACAGGGAAGGATGGCTACACCTTC
TRBJ1-4 - TRBV18 few CASSLLDSMKATNEKLFF TGTGCCAGCTCACTTCTGGACAGCATGAAGGCAACTAATGAAAAACTGTTTTTT
TRBJ1-3 - TRBV3-1/TRBV3-2 - CASSQAAIGNTIYF TGTGCCAGCAGCCAGGCGGCGATTGGAAACACCATATATTTT
TRBJ2-7 - TRBV2 many CASSDRQTSYEQYF TGTGCCAGCAGTGATCGACAGACTTCCTACGAGCAGTACTTC
TRBJ1-1 TRBD1 TRBV6-5 - CASRRGTGFNTEAFF TGTGCCAGCAGGAGAGGGACAGGGTTCAACACTGAAGCTTTCTTT
TRBJ2-5 TRBD2 TRBV7-8 - CATTREGLAGETQYF TGTGCCACCACACGGGAGGGGCTAGCCGGGGAGACCCAGTACTTC
TRBJ2-1 - TRBV20-1 - CSAPNYNEQFF TGCAGTGCTCCAAACTACAATGAGCAGTTCTTC
TRBJ2-7 TRBD1 TRBV3-1/TRBV3-2 once CASSQVGDSYEQYF TGTGCCAGCAGCCAAGTAGGGGACAGCTACGAGCAGTACTTC
TRBJ1-2 - TRBV18 - CASSPGLRYGYTF TGTGCCAGCTCACCGGGGCTACGGTATGGCTACACCTTC
TRBJ2-7 TRBD2 TRBV4-1 few CASSQKASGYEQYF TGCGCCAGCAGCCAAAAAGCTAGCGGGTACGAGCAGTACTTC
TRBJ2-1 - TRBV9 - CASSSTGEQFF TGTGCCAGCAGCTCTACAGGAGAGCAGTTCTTC
TRBJ2-2 - TRBV24-1 - CATSDLRREAGELFF TGTGCCACCAGTGATTTGAGGAGGGAGGCCGGGGAGCTGTTTTTT
TRBJ2-1 TRBD2 TRBV19 - CASSIDPAGGLNEQFF TGTGCCAGTAGTATAGATCCGGCGGGAGGTCTGAATGAGCAGTTCTTC
TRBJ1-1 - TRBV30 - CAWSVPPILVVAFF TGTGCCTGGAGTGTACCCCCCATTTTGGTAGTAGCTTTCTTT
TRBJ1-2 - TRBV7-2 - CASSLGLQTRGYTF TGTGCCAGCAGCTTGGGACTTCAAACGAGGGGCTACACCTTC
TRBJ1-1 - TRBV19 - CASSIEGGRGEAFF TGTGCCAGTAGTATCGAGGGAGGTAGAGGTGAAGCTTTCTTT
TRBJ1-1 - TRBV27 few CASRKRRGTMNTEAFF TGTGCCAGCAGAAAGCGGCGGGGCACGATGAACACTGAAGCTTTCTTT
TRBJ2-6 - TRBV4-3 - CASSQEARAFAANVLTF TGCGCCAGCAGCCAAGAGGCCAGAGCGTTTGCGGCCAACGTCCTGACTTTC
TRBJ2-1 - TRBV4-3 - CASSQEGSSYNEQFF TGCGCCAGCAGCCAAGAAGGGAGCTCCTACAATGAGCAGTTCTTC
TRBJ2-6 - TRBV4-1 - CASSRAGAAGANVLTF TGCGCCAGCAGCCGAGCAGGGGCCGCTGGGGCCAACGTCCTGACTTTC
TRBJ1-4 TRBD1 TRBV11-2 once CASSLLGTGGLKLFF TGTGCCAGCAGCTTACTCGGGACAGGAGGGTTAAAACTGTTTTTT
TRBJ2-1 - TRBV11-2 - CASSLGRVQYNEQFF TGTGCCAGCAGCTTAGGTCGGGTTCAGTACAATGAGCAGTTCTTC
TRBJ1-3 - TRBV18 once CASSPLTTSGNTIYF TGTGCCAGCTCACCACTGACTACCTCTGGAAACACCATATATTTT
TRBJ2-3 TRBD2 TRBV28 - CASSQSGRDPTDTQYF TGTGCCAGCAGTCAGAGCGGGAGAGATCCCACAGATACGCAGTATTTT
TRBJ2-7 - TRBV28 - CASRAPPQVEQYF TGTGCCAGCAGAGCCCCCCCTCAGGTCGAGCAGTACTTC
TRBJ2-5 TRBD2 TRBV7-2 - CASSSIAGNQETQYF TGTGCCAGCAGCTCAATAGCGGGAAACCAAGAGACCCAGTACTTC